One and the same sample provided the 24 T cell receptor beta chains below, sequenced in a study of blood T cell repertoires in COVID-19. Assay used: immunoSEQ multiplex PCR; TCRdb lists only in-frame clones, some missing. The table lists about 210,000 clones, roughly 81% of them singletons, with 7.6% in the top ten. The sample taken for sequencing was peripheral blood. These receptor sequences come from a woman between 50 and 59 years old with active or convalescent COVID-19.

CDR3: CASRRGPSDIQYF. For the CDR3, the DNA is TGTGCCAGCAGGAGGGGGCCGTCGGACATTCAGTACTTC. The rearrangement uses TRBV6-5 and TRBJ2-4; TRBD1 matches at 7 bases. With 6 bases clipped from V and 8 bases from J, the junction kept 7 bases outside the gene matches. Germline CDR1 MNHEY, CDR2 SVGAGI. CDR3 length: 13 residues.

This chain uses TRBV5-4 with TRBJ2-5, with a tentative D call TRBD2 (6 bases). The length of the CDR3 is 17 residues. Germline CDR1 SGHNT, CDR2 YYREEE (reference sequence). Deletions cut 4 bases from V and 0 bases from J, with 19 bases between. CDR3 amino acids: CASSRGRQRGNQETQYF. The CDR3 DNA reads TGTGCCAGCAGCCGGGGGAGACAGCGAGGGAACCAAGAGACCCAGTACTTC.

This clone has only one observation. The CDR3 coding sequence is TGTGCCAGCGGCTCCCCTGGGACAGCTACTAACTATGGCTACACCTTC. Its translation: CASGSPGTATNYGYTF. The chain has TRBV28 and TRBJ1-2; TRBD1 aligns across 7 bases. This CDR3 comprises 16 residues. Trimming cost V 8 bases and J 0 bases; bases outside gene matches: 12. Germline V gene lookup returns CDR1 MDHEN and CDR2 SYDVKM.

The CDR3 protein is CASSWGLSDTQYF. DNA of the CDR3: TGCGCCAGCAGCTGGGGACTGTCGGATACGCAGTATTTT. The V gene is TRBV5-1, the J gene TRBJ2-3, with a possible D match to TRBD2 (6 bases). This CDR3 spans 13 amino acids. The germline CDR1 and CDR2 sequences are SGHRS and YFSETQ. Between the trimmed V and J ends, which lost 3 bases and 6 bases, there was a span of 11 bases.

CDR3 DNA: TGTGCCAGCTCACCATCACGGGACAGGGGACCCTACGAGCAGTACGTC. This encodes CASSPSRDRGPYEQYV. The V and J genes are TRBV18 and TRBJ2-7; 10 bases align to TRBD1. This CDR3 is 16 amino acids long. Germline CDR1 and CDR2: KGHSH and LQKENI. The junction had 6 bases not matched to a gene; V was cut back by 2 bases and J by 2 bases.

The V gene is TRBV27, the J gene TRBJ1-1; 7 bases are shared with TRBD1. Germline CDR1 is MNHEY and CDR2 is SMNVEV (reference sequence). The V gene end was trimmed by 5 bases and the J gene end by 3 bases; junction bases not matched to a gene: 9. The CDR3 contains 15 residues. In DNA form, the CDR3 reads TGTGCCAGCAGTCCCCCCCCGGGACAGCACACTGAAGCTTTCTTT. This sequence encodes CASSPPPGQHTEAFF.

The chain is built from TRBV19 and TRBJ2-1, with TRBD2 matching 15 bases. Germline CDR1 LNHDA, CDR2 SQIVND (reference sequence). V dropped 6 bases and J dropped 6; count of bases not matched to a gene: 3. The CDR3 is made up of 15 amino acids. This CDR3 reads CASRGTSGRPNEQFF. CDR3 in DNA: TGTGCCAGTAGGGGGACTAGCGGGAGGCCCAATGAGCAGTTCTTC.

This sequence joins TRBV18 and TRBJ2-3, with D possibly being TRBD2 (5 bases). This CDR3 comprises 16 residues. V was cut by 2 bases and J by 2 bases, with 14 bases left in between. Germline loops: CDR1 KGHSH, CDR2 LQKENI. The CDR3 spells CASSPTSAGYTDTQYF. The CDR3 DNA sequence: TGTGCCAGCTCACCAACATCCGCGGGCTACACAGATACGCAGTATTTT.

As for this clone: The sample contains more than one DNA sequence encoding this CDR3. This chain links TRBV2 with TRBJ1-2; 10 positions agree with TRBD1. The CDR3 sequence is 14 residues long. Trimming cost V 6 bases and J 3 bases; bases outside gene matches: 4. In germline, CDR1 is SNHLY, CDR2 FYNNEI. CDR3 amino acids: CASSRQGADYGYTF. CDR3 DNA: TGTGCCAGCAGCAGACAGGGGGCTGACTATGGCTACACCTTC. The full variable domain, completed using reference TRBV2 and TRBJ1-2, is EPEVTQTPSHQVTQMGQEVILRCVPISNHLYFYWYRQILGQKVEFLVSFYNNEISEKSEIFDDQFSVERPDGSNFTLKIRSTKLEDSAMYFCASSRQGADYGYTFGSGTRLTVV.

The V gene is TRBV21-1, the J gene TRBJ2-2; the D segment call TRBD1 is taken from the table without a DNA check. TRBV21-1 is designated a pseudogene. The CDR3 loop spans 19 amino acids. CDR3 residues: CAGRDRGKKRSAPTGELFF. The CDR3 bases are TGTGCCGGCCGGGACAGGGGAAAGAAGCGGAGCGCTCCCACCGGGGAGCTGTTTTTT.

This clone was recorded once. The CDR3 DNA is TGTGCCATCAGTGGCGGCGGGGGGGCCGTTGAGCAGTTCTTC. Translation: CAISGGGGAVEQFF. V and J are TRBV10-3 and TRBJ2-1, with 9 bases lining up with TRBD2. This CDR3 has 14 amino acids. The germline V gene encodes CDR1 ENHRY and CDR2 SYGVKD. V trimming: 4 bases; J trimming: 9 bases; junction bases outside the gene matches: 7.

V and J are TRBV7-3 and TRBJ1-5; D not resolved. The V end was cut by 5 bases, the J end by 8 bases, with 13 bases between. Germline lookup yields CDR1 SGHTA and CDR2 FQGTGA. The CDR3 runs 13 residues. CDR3 coding DNA: TGTGCCAGCAGCCTATTTCTGAGGGAGCCCCAGCATTTT. It yields the protein CASSLFLREPQHF.

J is TRBJ1-5 and V is TRBV28; D perhaps matches TRBD1 (6 bases). Germline V CDR1 and CDR2: MDHEN, SYDVKM. The CDR3 is 16 residues long. The V and J ends lost 3 bases and 4 bases respectively, with 16 bases between them. CDR3 residues: CASSFLGGQENQPQHF. For the CDR3, the DNA is TGTGCCAGCAGTTTCTTAGGGGGTCAGGAGAATCAGCCCCAGCATTTT.

This clone was counted once. The DNA for the CDR3 is TGTGCCAGCAGCCTCCGGACAGGTACTGAAGCTTTCTTT. Translated: CASSLRTGTEAFF. The chain combines TRBV9 with TRBJ1-1, with TRBD1 matching 7 bases. Losses at the gene ends were 4 bases for V and 5 bases for J; bases not matched to a gene: 5. CDR1 is SGDLS, CDR2 YYNGEE, per germline. The CDR3 covers 13 residues. The full variable domain, its missing parts supplied by reference TRBV9 and TRBJ1-1, is DSGVTQTPKHLITATGQRVTLRCSPRSGDLSVYWYQQSLDQGLQFLIQYYNGEERAKGNILERFSAQQFPDLHSELNLSSLELGDSALYFCASSLRTGTEAFFGQGTRLTVV.

Concerning this clone: The junction departs from the called germline gene at one end, perhaps through a read error. The rearrangement links TRBV2 to TRBJ1-2, with a possible D match to TRBD1 (5 bases). The CDR3 runs 12 residues. Germline lookup yields CDR1 SNHLY and CDR2 FYNNEI. The DNA for the CDR3 is TGTGCCAGCCATGACAGTAACAATGGCTACACCTTC. Its protein product is CASHDSNNGYTF.

This chain joins TRBV9 and TRBJ2-3, with D hard to call. The CDR3 loop spans 11 amino acids. The V gene lost 4 bases and the J gene lost 4 bases, with 4 bases spanning the gap. From germline, CDR1 is SGDLS and CDR2 YYNGEE. The CDR3 sequence: CASSSSDTQYF. For the CDR3, the DNA is TGTGCCAGCAGCTCTTCAGATACGCAGTATTTT.

This rearrangement joins TRBV2 to TRBJ2-7; D is possibly TRBD2 (5 bases). The CDR3 is 11 residues long. Per the germline V gene, CDR1 is SNHLY and CDR2 is FYNNEI. V lost 9 bases and J 6 bases, leaving 12 bases between the germline ends. This CDR3 is CASSRESEQYF. DNA of the CDR3: TGTGCCAGTTCTCGGGAATCCGAGCAGTACTTC.

The rearrangement joins TRBV19 to TRBJ2-1; 7 nucleotides align to TRBD2. The CDR3 consists of 14 residues. J was trimmed by 0 bases and V by 6 bases; bases with no gene match: 2. Germline CDR1 and CDR2: LNHDA and SQIVND (reference sequence). CDR3 sequence reads: CASRSGGSYNEQFF. The CDR3 bases are TGTGCCAGTAGGTCGGGGGGCTCCTACAATGAGCAGTTCTTC.

This chain links TRBV7-5 with TRBJ2-7; TRBD2, the table's D call, lacks a check against the DNA. TRBV7-5 is a known pseudogene. The CDR3 covers 16 residues. Written as DNA, the CDR3 is TGTGTCAGAAGCTTAGAGAGAGAAGCGGCAGCCTACGAGCAGTACTTC. Translated, it gives CVRSLEREAAAYEQYF.

As regards this clone: Because the CDR3's place on the DNA is in doubt, the DNA is left out and the CDR3 is given as listed by TCRdb. This chain uses TRBV6-5 with TRBJ2-3; the DNA was not used to check the table's D call, TRBD2. The CDR3 length is 15 residues, termini included. Per germline, CDR1 MNHEY and CDR2 SVGAGI. CDR3 amino acids: CASGFGNGGADTQYF.

J is TRBJ2-5 and V is TRBV27; D is uncertain. Germline CDR1 reads MNHEY; CDR2 reads SMNVEV (reference sequence). This CDR3 region has 13 residues. Deletions cut 5 bases from V and 4 bases from J, with 11 bases between. CDR3 sequence reads: CASSREIGETQYF. CDR3 in DNA: TGTGCCAGCAGTCGAGAGATTGGAGAGACCCAGTACTTC.

This rearrangement joins TRBV28 to TRBJ2-2, with 13 bases identical to TRBD2. Germline V gene lookup returns CDR1 MDHEN and CDR2 SYDVKM. The CDR3 spans 19 residues. Trimming removed 5 bases from V and 0 bases from J; junction bases left unmatched: 9. CDR3 bases: TGTGCCAGCAGTAGGCCCGGGACTAGCGGGGAGGCGAACACCGGGGAGCTGTTTTTT. Amino acid sequence: CASSRPGTSGEANTGELFF.

This clone was recorded once. The chain uses TRBV20-1 and TRBJ1-2, with 11 bases matching TRBD1. The germline CDR1 and CDR2 sequences are DFQATT and SNEGSKA (reference sequence). V was clipped by 7 bases and J by 6 bases; unmatched bases: 1. The CDR3 totals 11 residues. Here the CDR3 DNA reads TGCAGTGGGACAGGGGGCGATGGCTACACCTTC. Translated: CSGTGGDGYTF.

This clone was picked up one time. The chain couples TRBV18 to TRBJ1-3; possible D gene TRBD1, 5 bases. V was pared by 5 bases and J by 0 bases, with 11 bases between. This CDR3 region has 15 residues. Germline lookup yields CDR1 KGHSH and CDR2 LQKENI. The CDR3 DNA reads TGTGCCAGCTCAGGGGGACTGAGCTCTGGAAACACCATATATTTT. Its translation is CASSGGLSSGNTIYF.